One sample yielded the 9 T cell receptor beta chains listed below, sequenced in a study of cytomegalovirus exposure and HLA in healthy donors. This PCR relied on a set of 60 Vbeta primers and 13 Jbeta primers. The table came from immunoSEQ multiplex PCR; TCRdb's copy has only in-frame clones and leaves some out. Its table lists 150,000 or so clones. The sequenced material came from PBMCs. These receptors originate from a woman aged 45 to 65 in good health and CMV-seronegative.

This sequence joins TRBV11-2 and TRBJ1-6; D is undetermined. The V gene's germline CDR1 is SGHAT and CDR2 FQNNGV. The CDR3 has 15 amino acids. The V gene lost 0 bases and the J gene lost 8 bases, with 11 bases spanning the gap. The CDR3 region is CASSLDTLEDSPLHF. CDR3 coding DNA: TGTGCCAGCAGCTTAGACACGCTCGAGGATTCACCCCTCCACTTT.

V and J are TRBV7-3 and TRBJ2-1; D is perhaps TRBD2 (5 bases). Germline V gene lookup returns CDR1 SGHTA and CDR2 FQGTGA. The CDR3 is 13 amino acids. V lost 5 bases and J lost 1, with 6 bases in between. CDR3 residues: CASSGGSYNEQFF. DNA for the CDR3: TGTGCCAGCAGCGGCGGGTCCTACAATGAGCAGTTCTTC.

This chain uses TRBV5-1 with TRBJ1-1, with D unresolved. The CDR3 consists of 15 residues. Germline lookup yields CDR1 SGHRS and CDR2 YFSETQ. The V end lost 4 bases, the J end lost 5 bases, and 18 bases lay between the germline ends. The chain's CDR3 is CASSLGSLEGTEAFF. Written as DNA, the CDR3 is TGCGCCAGCAGCCTGGGGTCCCTGGAGGGAACTGAAGCTTTCTTT.

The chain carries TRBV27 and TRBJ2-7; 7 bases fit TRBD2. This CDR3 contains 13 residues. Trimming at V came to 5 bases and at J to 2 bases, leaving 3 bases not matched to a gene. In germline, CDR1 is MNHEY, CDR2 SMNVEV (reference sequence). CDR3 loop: CASSQRETYEQYF. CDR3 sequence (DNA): TGTGCCAGCAGTCAGCGGGAAACCTACGAGCAGTACTTC.

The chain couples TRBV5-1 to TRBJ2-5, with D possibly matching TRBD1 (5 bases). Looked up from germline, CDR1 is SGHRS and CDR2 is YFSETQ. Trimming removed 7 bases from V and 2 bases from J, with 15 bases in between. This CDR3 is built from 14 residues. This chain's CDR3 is CASGRIDSQETQYF. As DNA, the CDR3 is TGCGCCAGCGGTAGGATAGACAGTCAAGAGACCCAGTACTTC.

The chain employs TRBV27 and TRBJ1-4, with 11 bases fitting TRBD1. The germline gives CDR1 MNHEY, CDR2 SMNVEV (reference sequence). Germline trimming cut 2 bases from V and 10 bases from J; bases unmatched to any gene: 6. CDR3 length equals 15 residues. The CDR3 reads CASSLTGTGGVKLFF. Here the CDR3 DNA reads TGTGCCAGCAGTTTAACCGGGACAGGGGGGGTAAAACTGTTTTTT.

DNA for the CDR3: TGCGCCAGCAGCTCGGGGGGTCCGAACACTGAAGCTTTCTTT. This codes for CASSSGGPNTEAFF. The chain recombines TRBV5-1 with TRBJ1-1, with a possible D match to TRBD1 (5 bases). Germline CDR1 reads SGHRS; CDR2 reads YFSETQ. This CDR3 has 14 residues. Between the trimmed V and J ends, which lost 3 bases and 1 base, there was a span of 10 bases.

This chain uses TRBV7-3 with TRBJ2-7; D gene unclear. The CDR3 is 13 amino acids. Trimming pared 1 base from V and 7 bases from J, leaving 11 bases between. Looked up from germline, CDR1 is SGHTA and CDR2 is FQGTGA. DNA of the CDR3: TGTGCCAGCAGCTTAAACCCCTGGGCTGAGCAGTACTTC. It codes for CASSLNPWAEQYF.

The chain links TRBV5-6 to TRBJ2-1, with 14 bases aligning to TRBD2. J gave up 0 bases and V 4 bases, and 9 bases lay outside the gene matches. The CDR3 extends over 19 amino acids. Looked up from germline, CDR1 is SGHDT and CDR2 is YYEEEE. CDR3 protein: CASSLGTSGGPTSYNEQFF. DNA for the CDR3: TGTGCCAGCAGCCTCGGGACTAGCGGGGGTCCCACCTCCTACAATGAGCAGTTCTTC. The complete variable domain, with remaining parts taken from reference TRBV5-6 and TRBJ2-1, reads DAGVTQSPTHLIKTRGQQVTLRCSPKSGHDTVSWYQQALGQGPQFIFQYYEEEERQRGNFPDRFSGHQFPNYSSELNVNALLLGDSALYLCASSLGTSGGPTSYNEQFFGPGTRLTVL.